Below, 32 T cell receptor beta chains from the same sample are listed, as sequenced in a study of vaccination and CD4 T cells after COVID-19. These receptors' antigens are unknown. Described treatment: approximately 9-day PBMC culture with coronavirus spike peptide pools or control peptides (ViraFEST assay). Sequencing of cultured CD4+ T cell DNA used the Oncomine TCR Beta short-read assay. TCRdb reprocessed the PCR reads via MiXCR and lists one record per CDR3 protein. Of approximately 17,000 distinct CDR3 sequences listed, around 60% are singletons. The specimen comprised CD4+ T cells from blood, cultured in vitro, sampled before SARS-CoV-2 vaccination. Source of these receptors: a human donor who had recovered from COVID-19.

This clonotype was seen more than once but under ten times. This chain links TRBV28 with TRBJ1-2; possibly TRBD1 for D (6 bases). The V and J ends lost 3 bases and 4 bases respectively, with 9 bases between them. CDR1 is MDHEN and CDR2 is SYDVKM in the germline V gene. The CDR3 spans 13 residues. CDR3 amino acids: CASSFTGPYGYTF. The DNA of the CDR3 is TGTGCCAGCAGTTTCACAGGGCCCTATGGCTACACCTTC.

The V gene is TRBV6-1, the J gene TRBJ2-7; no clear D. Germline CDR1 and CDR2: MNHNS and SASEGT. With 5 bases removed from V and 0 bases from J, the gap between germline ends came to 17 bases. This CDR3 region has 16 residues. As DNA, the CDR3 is TGTGCCAGCAGTACCCGAGACGGCTTAGCCTCCTACGAGCAGTACTTC. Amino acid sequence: CASSTRDGLASYEQYF.

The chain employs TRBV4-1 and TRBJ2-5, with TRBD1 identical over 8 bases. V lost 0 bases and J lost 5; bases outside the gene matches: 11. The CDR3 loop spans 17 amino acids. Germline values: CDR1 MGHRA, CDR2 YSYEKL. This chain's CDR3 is CASSQDLTGAVGETQYF. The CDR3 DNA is TGCGCCAGCAGCCAAGATTTGACAGGGGCTGTAGGGGAGACCCAGTACTTC.

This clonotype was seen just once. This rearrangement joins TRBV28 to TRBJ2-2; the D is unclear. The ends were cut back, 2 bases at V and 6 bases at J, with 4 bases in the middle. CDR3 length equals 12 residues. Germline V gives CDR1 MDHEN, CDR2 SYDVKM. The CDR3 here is CASSLAPGELFF. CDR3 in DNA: TGTGCCAGCAGTTTAGCTCCCGGGGAGCTGTTTTTT.

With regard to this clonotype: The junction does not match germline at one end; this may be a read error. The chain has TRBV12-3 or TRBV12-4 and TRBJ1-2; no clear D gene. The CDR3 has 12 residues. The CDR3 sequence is CANSLHNYGYTF. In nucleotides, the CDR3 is TGTGCCAACAGTTTACATAACTATGGCTACACCTTC.

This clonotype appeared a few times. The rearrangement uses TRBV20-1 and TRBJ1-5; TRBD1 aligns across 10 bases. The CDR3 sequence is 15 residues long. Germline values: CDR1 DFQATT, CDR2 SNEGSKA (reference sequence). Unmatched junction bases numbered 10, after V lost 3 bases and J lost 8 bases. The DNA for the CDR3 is TGCAGTGCTAGCGGGGGGGACAGGGGAGGAGAGCCCCAGCATTTT. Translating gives CSASGGDRGGEPQHF.

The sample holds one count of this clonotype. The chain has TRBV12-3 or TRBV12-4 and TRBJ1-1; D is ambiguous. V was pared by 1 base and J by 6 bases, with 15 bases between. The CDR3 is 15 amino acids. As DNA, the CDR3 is TGTGCCAGCAGTTTAGGCGCGGCGATTCCAGCTGAAGCTTTCTTT. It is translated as CASSLGAAIPAEAFF.

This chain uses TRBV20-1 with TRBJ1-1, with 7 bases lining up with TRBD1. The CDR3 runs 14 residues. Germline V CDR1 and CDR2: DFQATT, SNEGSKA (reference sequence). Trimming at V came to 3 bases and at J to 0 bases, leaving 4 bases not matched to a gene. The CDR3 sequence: CSASQGQMNTEAFF. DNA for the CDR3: TGCAGTGCTAGCCAGGGACAGATGAACACTGAAGCTTTCTTT.

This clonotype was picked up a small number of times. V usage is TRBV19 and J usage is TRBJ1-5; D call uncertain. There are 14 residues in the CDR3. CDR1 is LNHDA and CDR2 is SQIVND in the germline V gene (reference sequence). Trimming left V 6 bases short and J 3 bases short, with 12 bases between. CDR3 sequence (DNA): TGTGCCAGTAGAACGGGGTTCTACAATCAGCCCCAGCATTTT. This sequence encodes CASRTGFYNQPQHF.

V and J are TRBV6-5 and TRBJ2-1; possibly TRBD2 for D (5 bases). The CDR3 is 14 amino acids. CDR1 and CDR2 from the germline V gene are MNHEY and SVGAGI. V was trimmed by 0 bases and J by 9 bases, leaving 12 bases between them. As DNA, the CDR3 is TGTGCCAGCAGTTACTCCCCTACTAGGAGTGAGCAGTTCTTC. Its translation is CASSYSPTRSEQFF.

This CDR3 reads CASFGQSSYNSPLHF. The CDR3 nucleotides are TGTGCCAGCTTCGGACAGAGCTCCTATAATTCACCCCTCCACTTT. The V call is TRBV2, the J call TRBJ1-6; D is perhaps TRBD1 (6 bases). Trimming stripped 8 bases from V and 0 bases from J, with 11 bases between. CDR1 SNHLY and CDR2 FYNNEI come from the germline V gene. This CDR3 contains 15 residues. Full variable domain (rest looked up from reference TRBV2 and TRBJ1-6): EPEVTQTPSHQVTQMGQEVILRCVPISNHLYFYWYRQILGQKVEFLVSFYNNEISEKSEIFDDQFSVERPDGSNFTLKIRSTKLEDSAMYFCASFGQSSYNSPLHFGNGTRLTVT.

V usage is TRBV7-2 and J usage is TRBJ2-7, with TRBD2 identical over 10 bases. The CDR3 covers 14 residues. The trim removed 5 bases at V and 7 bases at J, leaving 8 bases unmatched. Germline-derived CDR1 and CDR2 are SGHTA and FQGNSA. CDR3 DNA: TGTGCCAGCAGCCCGTTAGCGGGAGGAGGGGAGCAGTACTTC. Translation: CASSPLAGGGEQYF.

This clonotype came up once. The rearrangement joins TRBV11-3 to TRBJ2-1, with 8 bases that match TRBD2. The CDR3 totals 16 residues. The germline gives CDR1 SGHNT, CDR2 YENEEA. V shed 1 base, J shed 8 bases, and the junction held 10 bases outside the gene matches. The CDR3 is CASSLGLGSGNDEQFF. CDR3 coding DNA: TGTGCCAGCAGCTTAGGTTTAGGTAGCGGGAACGATGAGCAGTTCTTC.

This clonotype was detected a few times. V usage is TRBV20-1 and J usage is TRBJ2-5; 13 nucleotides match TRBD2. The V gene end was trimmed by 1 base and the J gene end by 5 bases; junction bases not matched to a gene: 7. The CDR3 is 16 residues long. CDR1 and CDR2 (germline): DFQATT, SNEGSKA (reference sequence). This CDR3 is CSARGTSGRARETQYF. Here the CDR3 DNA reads TGCAGTGCTAGAGGCACTAGCGGGAGGGCCAGGGAGACCCAGTACTTC.

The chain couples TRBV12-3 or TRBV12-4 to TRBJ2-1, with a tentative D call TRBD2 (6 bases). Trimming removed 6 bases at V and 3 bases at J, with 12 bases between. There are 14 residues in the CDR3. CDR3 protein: CASRPGDLYNEQFF. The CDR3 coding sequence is TGTGCCAGCAGACCGGGAGACCTCTACAATGAGCAGTTCTTC.

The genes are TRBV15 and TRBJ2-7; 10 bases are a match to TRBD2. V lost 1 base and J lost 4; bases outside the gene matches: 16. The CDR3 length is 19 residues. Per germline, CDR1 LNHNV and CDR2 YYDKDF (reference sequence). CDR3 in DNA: TGTGCCACCAGCAGAGGGTCGGCTAGCGGGAGATCTCATCCTTACGAGCAGTACTTC. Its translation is CATSRGSASGRSHPYEQYF.

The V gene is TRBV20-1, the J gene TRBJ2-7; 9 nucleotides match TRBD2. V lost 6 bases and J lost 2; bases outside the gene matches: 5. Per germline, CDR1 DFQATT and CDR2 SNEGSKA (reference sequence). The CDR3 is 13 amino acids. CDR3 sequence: CSARTSVTYEQYF. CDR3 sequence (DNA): TGCAGTGCACGGACTAGCGTGACCTACGAGCAGTACTTC.

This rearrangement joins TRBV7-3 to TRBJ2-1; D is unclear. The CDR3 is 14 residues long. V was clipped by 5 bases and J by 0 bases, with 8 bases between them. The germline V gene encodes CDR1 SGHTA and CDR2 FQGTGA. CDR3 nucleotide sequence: TGTGCCAGCAGCCCTGATATCTCCTACAATGAGCAGTTCTTC. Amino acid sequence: CASSPDISYNEQFF.

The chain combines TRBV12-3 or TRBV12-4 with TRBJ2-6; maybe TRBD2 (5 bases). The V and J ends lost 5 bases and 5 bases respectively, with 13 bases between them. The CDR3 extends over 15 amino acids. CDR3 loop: CASSDYASRANVLTF. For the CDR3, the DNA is TGTGCCAGCAGTGACTACGCGTCAAGGGCCAACGTCCTGACTTTC.

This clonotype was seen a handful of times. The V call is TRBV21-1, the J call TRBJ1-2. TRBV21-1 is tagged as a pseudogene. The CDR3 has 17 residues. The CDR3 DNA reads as TGTGCCAGCAGCAAAGTCGCGGGGCCCTTAGCTAACTATGGCTACACCTTC. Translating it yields CASSKVAGPLANYGYTF.

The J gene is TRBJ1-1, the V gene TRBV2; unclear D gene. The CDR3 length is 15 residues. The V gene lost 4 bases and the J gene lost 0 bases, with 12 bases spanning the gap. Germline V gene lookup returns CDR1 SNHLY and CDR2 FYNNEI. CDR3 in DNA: TGTGCCAGCAGTGCGGACGGAGCCCTGAACACTGAAGCTTTCTTT. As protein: CASSADGALNTEAFF.

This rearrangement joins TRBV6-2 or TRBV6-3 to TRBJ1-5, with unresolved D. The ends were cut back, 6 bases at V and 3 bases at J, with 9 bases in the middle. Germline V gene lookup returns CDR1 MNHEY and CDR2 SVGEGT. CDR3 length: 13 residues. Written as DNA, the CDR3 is TGTGCCAGCAGAGACCCAAACAATCAGCCCCAGCATTTT. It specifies CASRDPNNQPQHF.

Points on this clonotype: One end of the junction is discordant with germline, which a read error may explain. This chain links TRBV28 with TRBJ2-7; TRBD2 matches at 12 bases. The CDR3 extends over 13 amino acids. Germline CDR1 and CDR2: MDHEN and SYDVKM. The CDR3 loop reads CASRAGLAGPGDF. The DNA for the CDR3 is TGTGCCAGCAGAGCGGGACTAGCGGGTCCCGGGGACTTC.

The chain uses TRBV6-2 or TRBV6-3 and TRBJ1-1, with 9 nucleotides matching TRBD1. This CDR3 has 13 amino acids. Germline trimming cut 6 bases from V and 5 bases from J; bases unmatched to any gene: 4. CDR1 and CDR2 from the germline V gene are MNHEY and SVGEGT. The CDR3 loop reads CASRRTGDTEAFF. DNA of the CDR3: TGTGCCAGCAGGAGGACAGGGGATACTGAAGCTTTCTTT.

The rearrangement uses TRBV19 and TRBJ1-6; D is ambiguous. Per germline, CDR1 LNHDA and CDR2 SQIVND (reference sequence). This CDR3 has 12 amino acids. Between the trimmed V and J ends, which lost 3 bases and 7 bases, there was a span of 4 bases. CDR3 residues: CASSIGNSPLHF. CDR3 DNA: TGTGCCAGTAGTATTGGAAATTCACCCCTCCACTTT.

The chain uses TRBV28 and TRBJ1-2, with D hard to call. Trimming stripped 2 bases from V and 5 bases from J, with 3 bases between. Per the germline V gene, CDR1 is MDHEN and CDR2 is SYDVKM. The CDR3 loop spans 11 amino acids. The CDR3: CASSLQYGYTF. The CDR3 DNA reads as TGTGCCAGCAGTTTACAGTATGGCTACACCTTC.

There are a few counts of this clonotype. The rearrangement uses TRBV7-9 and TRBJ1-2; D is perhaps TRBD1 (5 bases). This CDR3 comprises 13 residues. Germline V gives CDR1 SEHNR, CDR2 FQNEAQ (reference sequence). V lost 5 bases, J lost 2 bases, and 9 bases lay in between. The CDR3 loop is CASSRDGNYGYTF. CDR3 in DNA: TGTGCCAGCAGCCGGGACGGCAACTATGGCTACACCTTC.

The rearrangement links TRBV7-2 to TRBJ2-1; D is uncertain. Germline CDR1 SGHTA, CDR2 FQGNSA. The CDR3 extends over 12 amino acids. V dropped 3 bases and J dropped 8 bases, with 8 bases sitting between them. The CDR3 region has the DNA TGTGCCAGCAGCTTTGGACGGCATGAGCAGTTCTTC. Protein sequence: CASSFGRHEQFF. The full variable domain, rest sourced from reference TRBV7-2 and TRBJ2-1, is GAGVSQSPSNKVTEKGKDVELRCDPISGHTALYWYRQSLGQGLEFLIYFQGNSAPDKSGLPSDRFSAERTGGSVSTLTIQRTQQEDSAVYLCASSFGRHEQFFGPGTRLTVL.

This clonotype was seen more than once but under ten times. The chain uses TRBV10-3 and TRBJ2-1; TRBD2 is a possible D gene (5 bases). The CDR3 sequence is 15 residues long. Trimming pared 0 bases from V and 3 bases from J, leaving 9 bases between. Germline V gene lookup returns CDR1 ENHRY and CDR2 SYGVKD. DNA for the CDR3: TGTGCCATCAGTGAGTCGGTCGGGAACTACAATGAGCAGTTCTTC. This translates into CAISESVGNYNEQFF.

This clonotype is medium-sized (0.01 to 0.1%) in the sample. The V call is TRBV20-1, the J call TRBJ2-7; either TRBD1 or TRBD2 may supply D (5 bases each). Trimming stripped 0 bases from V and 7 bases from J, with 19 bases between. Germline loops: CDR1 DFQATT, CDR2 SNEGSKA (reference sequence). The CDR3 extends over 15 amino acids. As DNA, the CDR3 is TGCAGTGCTAGAGATATTAGCCAGGGTCGAGGGGAGCAGTACTTC. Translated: CSARDISQGRGEQYF.

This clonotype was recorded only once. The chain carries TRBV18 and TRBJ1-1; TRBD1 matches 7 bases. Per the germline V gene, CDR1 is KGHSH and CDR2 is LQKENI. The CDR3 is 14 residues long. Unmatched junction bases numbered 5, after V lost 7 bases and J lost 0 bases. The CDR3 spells CASYKGQMNTEAFF. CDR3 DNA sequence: TGTGCCAGCTACAAGGGACAGATGAACACTGAAGCTTTCTTT. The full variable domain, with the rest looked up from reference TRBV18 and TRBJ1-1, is NAGVMQNPRHLVRRRGQEARLRCSPMKGHSHVYWYRQLPEEGLKFMVYLQKENIIDESGMPKERFSAEFPKEGPSILRIQQVVRGDSAAYFCASYKGQMNTEAFFGQGTRLTVV.

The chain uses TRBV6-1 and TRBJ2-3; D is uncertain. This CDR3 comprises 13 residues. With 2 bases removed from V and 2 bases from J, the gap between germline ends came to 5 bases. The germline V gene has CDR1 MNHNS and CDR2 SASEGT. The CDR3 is CASSESYTDTQYF. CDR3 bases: TGTGCCAGCAGTGAATCGTACACAGATACGCAGTATTTT.